Shown below are 22 T cell receptor beta chains from a single sample sequenced in a study of a mutant IDH1 vaccine in newly diagnosed glioma. Data came from immunoSEQ multiplex PCR; TCRdb stores just in-frame clones and leaves some out. The table includes 70,000 to 100,000 clones, over 75% detected once. As to time point: baseline, week 1 (first vaccination visit). As to treatment: pre-vaccination baseline after standard-of-care therapy. Source: PBMCs, taken from a glioma patient treated with radiotherapy, temozolomide or both. The source of these receptors is a man aged 40-55 years with glioma. Some clones in this sample may be carry-over from other donors' samples.

The gene calls are TRBV29-1 and TRBJ1-1; 7 bases fit TRBD1. The germline gives CDR1 SQVTM, CDR2 ANQGSEA. V was pared by 6 bases and J by 1 base, with 8 bases of the junction left unmatched. This CDR3 has 14 amino acids. CDR3 bases: TGCAGCGTCAGAGGGGGCGGACAGAACACTGAAGCTTTCTTT. It translates to CSVRGGGQNTEAFF.

This chain uses TRBV27 with TRBJ1-6, with D perhaps TRBD1 (5 bases). V was shortened by 6 bases and J by 6 bases, with 15 bases between the two germline ends. Germline CDR1 reads MNHEY; CDR2 reads SMNVEV (reference sequence). This CDR3 has 15 amino acids. CDR3: CASRGQGIPNSPLHF. The DNA of the CDR3 is TGTGCCAGCAGGGGGCAGGGAATACCTAATTCACCCCTCCACTTT.

V gene TRBV29-1 combines with J gene TRBJ2-7; D not resolved. Trimming took 0 bases from V and 2 from J, leaving 8 bases between them. Per germline, CDR1 SQVTM and CDR2 ANQGSEA. The CDR3 sequence is 13 residues long. The CDR3 sequence is CSVEDGYTYEQYF. The CDR3 nucleotides read TGCAGCGTTGAAGATGGGTATACCTACGAGCAGTACTTC.

This chain joins TRBV7-8 and TRBJ1-1, with D unresolved. The V gene lost 2 bases and the J gene lost 3 bases, with 7 bases spanning the gap. This CDR3 is 13 amino acids long. Looked up from germline, CDR1 is SGHVS and CDR2 is FQNEAQ. DNA for the CDR3: TGTGCCAGCAGCTTAATTGGGGACACTGAAGCTTTCTTT. Translation: CASSLIGDTEAFF. Full variable domain (rest looked up from reference TRBV7-8 and TRBJ1-1): GAGVSQSPRYKVAKRGQDVALRCDPISGHVSLFWYQQALGQGPEFLTYFQNEAQLDKSGLPSDRFFAERPEGSVSTLKIQRTQQEDSAVYLCASSLIGDTEAFFGQGTRLTVV.

The V gene is TRBV28, the J gene TRBJ1-2; D is ambiguous. Germline CDR1 MDHEN, CDR2 SYDVKM. Between the trimmed V and J ends, which lost 6 bases and 2 bases, there was a span of 7 bases. The CDR3 spans 12 residues. The CDR3 region has the DNA TGTGCCAGCAGCAAAACCAACTATGGCTACACCTTC. It is translated as CASSKTNYGYTF.

This chain links TRBV6-4 with TRBJ1-1, with D possibly TRBD1 on 5 matching bases. CDR3 length: 14 residues. The germline V gene encodes CDR1 MRHNA and CDR2 SNTAGT. Trimming took off 2 bases at V and 4 bases at J, with 11 bases between the two ends. CDR3 in DNA: TGTGCCAGCAGTGACAATCTCGGGGGCACTGAAGCTTTCTTT. Translated, it gives CASSDNLGGTEAFF.

The CDR3 spells CASSQDVVGQPQHF. In DNA form, the CDR3 reads TGCGCCAGCAGCCAAGATGTGGTAGGGCAGCCCCAGCATTTT. The gene calls are TRBV4-1 and TRBJ1-5; D not certain. The CDR3 extends over 14 amino acids. The germline V and J ends were trimmed by 0 bases and 7 bases, with 10 bases remaining between them. The germline V gene encodes CDR1 MGHRA and CDR2 YSYEKL.

The sample holds a few counts of this clone. The chain employs TRBV30 and TRBJ2-1; perhaps D is TRBD1 or TRBD2 (5 bases each). The CDR3 has 13 residues. Trimming stripped 4 bases from V and 7 bases from J, with 14 bases between. The V gene's germline CDR1 is GTSNPN and CDR2 SVGIG (reference sequence). The CDR3 coding sequence is TGTGCCTGGACCGGGGCTTCAAGGAATGAGCAGTTCTTC. Translating gives CAWTGASRNEQFF.

This clone was seen once. This chain uses TRBV19 with TRBJ1-4; D unresolved. V was clipped by 7 bases and J by 2 bases, with 23 bases between them. The CDR3 loop spans 18 amino acids. The germline V gene has CDR1 LNHDA and CDR2 SQIVND (reference sequence). The CDR3 loop is CASKDPRARVGTNEKLFF. In DNA form, the CDR3 reads TGTGCCAGTAAAGATCCTCGAGCGCGGGTGGGGACTAATGAAAAACTGTTTTTT.

The chain couples TRBV19 to TRBJ1-2; 9 bases fit TRBD1. The CDR3 sequence is 15 residues long. Unmatched junction bases numbered 9, after V lost 6 bases and J lost 4 bases. From germline, CDR1 is LNHDA and CDR2 SQIVND (reference sequence). CDR3 coding DNA: TGTGCCAGTAGCCCCTGGGACAGGGTCCCCTATGGCTACACCTTC. Protein sequence: CASSPWDRVPYGYTF.

CDR3 nucleotides: TGTGCCATCAGGGGACTAGCGGGGGCCTCCTACGAGCAGTACTTC. This encodes CAIRGLAGASYEQYF. V and J are TRBV10-3 and TRBJ2-7; 14 nucleotides align to TRBD2. Trimming cost V 6 bases and J 0 bases; bases outside gene matches: 1. Germline lookup yields CDR1 ENHRY and CDR2 SYGVKD. The CDR3 extends over 15 amino acids.

The gene calls are TRBV7-6 and TRBJ1-6; D unclear. Germline V lookup: CDR1 SGHVS, CDR2 FNYEAQ. Trimming pared 2 bases from V and 8 bases from J, leaving 7 bases between. The CDR3 has 13 residues. CDR3 region: CASSLQIDSPLHF. The CDR3 bases are TGTGCCAGCAGCTTACAGATTGATTCACCCCTCCACTTT.

The V call is TRBV14, the J call TRBJ1-1; unclear D gene. Trimming removed 1 base at V and 5 bases at J, with 11 bases between. There are 14 residues in the CDR3. The germline V gene encodes CDR1 SGHDN and CDR2 FVKESK. CDR3 loop: CASSQALRGTEAFF. The CDR3 nucleotides read TGTGCCAGCAGCCAAGCGCTAAGAGGGACTGAAGCTTTCTTT.

The rearrangement uses TRBV12-5 and TRBJ1-2, with D possibly being TRBD1 (6 bases). Looked up from germline, CDR1 is LGHNT and CDR2 is FRNRAP. The CDR3 length is 14 residues. V lost 6 bases to trimming and J lost 5 bases, with 16 bases between them. CDR3 protein: CASGKQGPGYGYTF. DNA of the CDR3: TGTGCTAGTGGCAAACAGGGCCCAGGATATGGCTACACCTTC.

In its sample, this clone was seen a few times. The genes are TRBV18 and TRBJ2-5; 10 bases map to TRBD2. Losses at the gene ends were 1 base for V and 3 bases for J; bases not matched to a gene: 2. The germline V gene encodes CDR1 KGHSH and CDR2 LQKENI. The CDR3 consists of 15 residues. CDR3 sequence (DNA): TGTGCCAGCTCACCACAGAGCGGGGGGGAAGAGACCCAGTACTTC. This gives the protein CASSPQSGGEETQYF.

The chain combines TRBV7-9 with TRBJ2-5, with D possibly TRBD1 on 5 matching bases. CDR1 is SEHNR, CDR2 FQNEAQ, per germline (reference sequence). CDR3 length equals 15 residues. Trimming took off 5 bases at V and 10 bases at J, with 23 bases between the two ends. The CDR3 DNA reads TGTGCCAGCAGCCCCCGAGGACATTTGGTCGGTGGCCAGTACTTC. It is translated as CASSPRGHLVGGQYF.

This CDR3 reads CASSQESRGTGKLAPLHF. The CDR3 DNA sequence: TGTGCCAGCAGCCAAGAATCACGGGGGACAGGCAAACTGGCACCCCTCCACTTT. The chain recombines TRBV4-2 with TRBJ1-6, with TRBD1 matching over 8 bases. Germline V gene lookup returns CDR1 LGHNA and CDR2 YNFKEQ. Trimming cost V 0 bases and J 11 bases; bases outside gene matches: 15. This CDR3 region has 18 residues.

V is TRBV15 and J is TRBJ2-2; maybe TRBD2 (5 bases). V lost 1 base and J lost 4, with 16 bases in between. The CDR3 extends over 17 amino acids. The germline V gene has CDR1 LNHNV and CDR2 YYDKDF (reference sequence). CDR3 sequence: CATSRGGSLQRTGELFF. DNA for the CDR3: TGTGCCACCAGCAGAGGCGGGTCCCTGCAACGCACCGGGGAGCTGTTTTTT.

This clone was counted once. The rearrangement joins TRBV2 to TRBJ1-5; 7 bases align to TRBD1. The CDR3 loop spans 12 amino acids. Germline V gene sequence: CDR1 SNHLY, CDR2 FYNNEI. The V segment lost 8 bases and the J segment 4 bases; nucleotides outside the gene matches: 2. CDR3 amino acids: CASSGGNQPQHF. CDR3 DNA: TGTGCCAGCTCAGGGGGTAATCAGCCCCAGCATTTT.

The J gene is TRBJ2-7, the V gene TRBV5-6; tentative D call: TRBD2 (6 bases). The CDR3 length is 16 residues. V gave up 1 base and J gave up 3 bases, with 17 bases separating them. Germline V gene data show CDR1 as SGHDT and CDR2 as YYEEEE. The CDR3 DNA reads TGTGCCAGCAGCTTGATCTCGGGGGAAAAAGTCTACGAGCAGTACTTC. Amino acid sequence: CASSLISGEKVYEQYF. Based on the CDR3 plus reference TRBV5-6 and TRBJ2-7, the full variable domain is DAGVTQSPTHLIKTRGQQVTLRCSPKSGHDTVSWYQQALGQGPQFIFQYYEEEERQRGNFPDRFSGHQFPNYSSELNVNALLLGDSALYLCASSLISGEKVYEQYFGPGTRLTVT.

The chain combines TRBV5-1 with TRBJ1-2; TRBD1 aligns across 9 bases. The V segment lost 3 bases and the J segment 7 bases; nucleotides outside the gene matches: 16. The V gene's germline CDR1 is SGHRS and CDR2 YFSETQ. The CDR3 runs to 17 residues. DNA for the CDR3: TGCGCCAGCAGCTCTACCCATACCGGGACAGGGATCTCTGGCTACACCTTC. Translating it yields CASSSTHTGTGISGYTF.

The chain has TRBV2 and TRBJ1-1, with D perhaps TRBD1 (5 bases). The CDR3 contains 14 residues. From germline, CDR1 is SNHLY and CDR2 FYNNEI. Trimming removed 3 bases at V and 0 bases at J, with 8 bases between. The CDR3, as DNA: TGTGCCAGCAGTGAGGAGGGGATGAACACTGAAGCTTTCTTT. Encoded protein: CASSEEGMNTEAFF.